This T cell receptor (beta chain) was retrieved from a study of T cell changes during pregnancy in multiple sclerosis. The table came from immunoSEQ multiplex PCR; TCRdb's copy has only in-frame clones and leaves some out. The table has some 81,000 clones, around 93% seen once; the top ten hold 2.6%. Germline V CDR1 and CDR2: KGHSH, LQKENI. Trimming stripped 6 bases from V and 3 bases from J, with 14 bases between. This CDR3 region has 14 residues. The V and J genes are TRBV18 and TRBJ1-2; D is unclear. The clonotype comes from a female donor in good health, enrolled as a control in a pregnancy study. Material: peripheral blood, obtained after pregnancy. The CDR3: CASSRDSTDYGYTF. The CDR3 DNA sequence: TGTGCCAGCTCCCGCGATTCAACGGACTATGGCTACACCTTC. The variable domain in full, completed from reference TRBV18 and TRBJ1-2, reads NAGVMQNPRHLVRRRGQEARLRCSPMKGHSHVYWYRQLPEEGLKFMVYLQKENIIDESGMPKERFSAEFPKEGPSILRIQQVVRGDSAAYFCASSRDSTDYGYTFGSGTRLTVV.